Sequencing of this T cell receptor beta chain was carried out in a study of post-analysis software for immune sequencing data. Study-wide results and caveats: The study found significantly lower normalized Chao1 diversity in multiple sclerosis patients than in controls. The five TRBV segments detected at higher frequency in patients than in controls included TRBV5-6, TRBV5-1 and TRBV20-1.

A note on this clonotype: The antigen remains undetermined.

Deletions cut 3 bases from V and 4 bases from J, with 13 bases between. CDR3 length: 14 amino acids. Unique molecular identifiers featured in each of the TCR beta cDNA libraries. In TCRdb, the PCR reads were re-called with MiXCR into one record per CDR3 protein. The table lists hundreds of thousands of distinct CDR3 sequences, 59% of them singletons, with 10% to 12% in the top ten. The sample was blood. This receptor was identified in a girl aged 2 to 9 with multiple sclerosis. The rearrangement links TRBV12-3 or TRBV12-4 to TRBJ2-7; D is unclear. The CDR3 DNA is TGTGCCAGCAGTTTGGGGTTAGGAAGATACGAGCAGTACTTC. Residues: CASSLGLGRYEQYF.